A selection of T cell receptor beta chains follows, all from one sample in a study of PD-1 blockade in classical Hodgkin lymphoma. The table came from immunoSEQ multiplex PCR; TCRdb's copy has only in-frame clones and leaves some out. The sample lists over 35,000 clones, more than 75% occurring once. Sample: peripheral blood mononuclear cells (PBMCs), taken at baseline. Every receptor here comes from a human donor with classical Hodgkin lymphoma. The CDR3 runs from the conserved cysteine through the conserved F or W. A D gene is named only where the DNA matches it firmly. A row's size may be missing; if present it is once, few, many or a size class.

j_call clone_size v_call d_call cdr3_nt cdr3_aa
TRBJ2-7 once TRBV7-9 TRBD1 TGTGCCGGCAGCTTAAGGATGGAGAGTTCAGGGGGCGCGAAGTACGAGCAGTACTTC CAGSLRMESSGGAKYEQYF
TRBJ2-2 . TRBV10-1 TRBD1 TGCGCCAGCAGTTTTAGGGGGCCCGGGGAGCTGTTTTTT CASSFRGPGELFF
TRBJ2-5 . TRBV7-2 . TGTGCCAGCAGCCGGGGTGGGGGCCCCCAAGAGACCCAGTACTTC CASSRGGGPQETQYF
TRBJ2-7 . TRBV6-5 TRBD1 TGTGCCAGCAGTTACTCGCAGGGGGTAGGGTACGAGCAGTACTTC CASSYSQGVGYEQYF
TRBJ1-5 . TRBV19 . TGTGCCAGTAGTTTTACAGGGTTCCTCCAGCCCCAGCATTTT CASSFTGFLQPQHF
TRBJ2-5 once TRBV27 . TGTGCCAGCAGTTCCAGGCTAGGGGAGACCCAGTACTTC CASSSRLGETQYF
TRBJ2-7 . TRBV4-2 TRBD2 TGTGCCAGCAGCCAACTAGCGGGACAAGACTACGAGCAGTACTTC CASSQLAGQDYEQYF
TRBJ1-3 once TRBV5-1 TRBD1 TGCGCCAGCAGCCCGGGACAGGCTTCGAGGGGAAACACCATATATTTT CASSPGQASRGNTIYF
TRBJ2-7 . TRBV6-5 TRBD2 TGTGCCAGCAGACGCTTAGCGGGAGTGAGCAACGAGCAGTACTTC CASRRLAGVSNEQYF
TRBJ2-3 . TRBV9 TRBD2 TGTGCCAGCAGCCCCCCCGGGACTAGCGGCACAGATACGCAGTATTTT CASSPPGTSGTDTQYF
TRBJ2-3 . TRBV4-1 . TGCGCCAGCAGCCAAGACCCAGGGAACCCCACAGATACGCAGTATTTT CASSQDPGNPTDTQYF
TRBJ2-1 . TRBV5-1 TRBD2 TGCGCCAGCAGCCAACCTCCTAGCGGGAACTCCTACAATGAGCAGTTCTTC CASSQPPSGNSYNEQFF
TRBJ2-7 . TRBV6-5 TRBD1 TGTGCCAGCAGCAGACAGGGGCCGAGGGCCTACGAGCAGTACTTC CASSRQGPRAYEQYF
TRBJ2-5 . TRBV27 . TGTGCCAGCAGTTTATCCGGGGAGACCCAGTACTTC CASSLSGETQYF
TRBJ2-1 . TRBV6-4 TRBD2 TGTGCCAGCAGTGACTCGTTCGCGGGAGGCAATGAGCAGTTCTTC CASSDSFAGGNEQFF
TRBJ2-4 . TRBV9 . TGTGCCAGCAGCGTAGATCGAAGCACCGCAGACATTCAGTACTTC CASSVDRSTADIQYF
TRBJ2-7 . TRBV4-3 . TGCGCCAGCAGCCAAGATCTAGCGGGACAGGGCTCCTACGAGCAGTACTTC CASSQDLAGQGSYEQYF
TRBJ2-1 medium-sized TRBV6-4 TRBD2 TGTGCCAGCAGTGACTCGACTAGCGGGAATGTTGATGAGCAGTTCTTC CASSDSTSGNVDEQFF
TRBJ1-5 . TRBV19 . TGTGCCAGTAGTAATAGGGGGCCCCAGCATTTT CASSNRGPQHF
TRBJ2-3 . TRBV5-4 TRBD2 TGTGCCAGCAGCTTGGCGGCGGGAGTTGGCACAGATACGCAGTATTTT CASSLAAGVGTDTQYF
TRBJ1-5 . TRBV5-5 . TGTGCCAGTGGCGGCAGCTGGGATCAGCCCCAGCATTTT CASGGSWDQPQHF
TRBJ2-7 once TRBV5-4 . TGTGCCAGCAGCTCAATCGGTTGGGGCAGGGTGGTGGAGGAGCAGTACTTC CASSSIGWGRVVEEQYF
TRBJ2-1 . TRBV7-7 TRBD2 TGTGCCAGCAGCTTAGAGGGACTAGCGAATGAGCAGTTCTTC CASSLEGLANEQFF
TRBJ2-5 once TRBV7-9 . TGTGCCAGCAGCTTATTTCCGCGGGAAGAGACCCAGTACTTC CASSLFPREETQYF
TRBJ2-7 . TRBV5-6 TRBD1 TGTGCCAGCAGCTTGTTAGGGGGCGAGTTCGAGCAGTACTTC CASSLLGGEFEQYF
TRBJ1-1 . TRBV10-2 . TGCGCCAGCAGTTTAGGCAGGGAGACTGAAGCTTTCTTT CASSLGRETEAFF
TRBJ2-7 . TRBV5-1 . TGCGCCAGCAGCTTGGTAGCAGGTACCTACGAGCAGTACTTC CASSLVAGTYEQYF
TRBJ2-1 . TRBV9 TRBD2 TGTGCCAGCAGCGTAGCTGTGGCGGGAGTTGGCCATGAGCAGTTCTTC CASSVAVAGVGHEQFF
TRBJ1-5 . TRBV9 . TGTGCCAGCAGCGAGACACCCAGTCAGCCCCAGCATTTT CASSETPSQPQHF
TRBJ1-2 . TRBV18 . TGTGCCAGCTCACCACCGGTAGGGGGCTATGGCTACACCTTC CASSPPVGGYGYTF
TRBJ2-7 . TRBV5-4 . TGTGCCAGCAGCTTGGAGAGGGGCGGCGAGCAGTACTTC CASSLERGGEQYF
TRBJ2-3 . TRBV9 . TGTGCCAGCAGCCCCCCCGCTGGGACTAGCACAGATACGCAGTATTTT CASSPPAGTSTDTQYF
TRBJ1-2 . TRBV7-9 TRBD1 TGTGCCAGCAGCCTCGGGACAGGGGCACCTCTCTATGGCTACACCTTC CASSLGTGAPLYGYTF
TRBJ2-1 . TRBV18 . TGTGCCAGCTCACCTCAGAGGGACAATGAGCAGTTCTTC CASSPQRDNEQFF
TRBJ2-7 . TRBV7-2 TRBD2 TGTGCCAGCAGCCCCAGGAGGGTAGCGGGAGGCCCCTTCTACGAGCAGTACTTC CASSPRRVAGGPFYEQYF
TRBJ1-5 . TRBV6-1 TRBD1 TGTGCCTCACGATGGGGACAGGGATGGCAGCCCCAGCATTTT CASRWGQGWQPQHF
TRBJ1-3 . TRBV6-5 . TGTGCCAGCAGTTACTCGATAAGGGGAGGAAACACCATATATTTT CASSYSIRGGNTIYF
TRBJ2-3 . TRBV6-6 TRBD2 TGTGCCAGCACCCCCGGGGCGGGAGGAAGGACAGATACGCAGTATTTT CASTPGAGGRTDTQYF
TRBJ2-3 . TRBV21-1 . TGTGCCAGCAGCCAGAGGGACAGTTTTACAGATACGCAGTATTTT CASSQRDSFTDTQYF
TRBJ1-2 . TRBV6-5 . TGTGCCAGCAGTTACGAGGGAGAGTACGATGGCTACACCTTC CASSYEGEYDGYTF
TRBJ1-2 . TRBV2 . TGTGCCAGCAATTCCGCCGGGACACTCAGGACGGGCGGCTACACCTTC CASNSAGTLRTGGYTF
TRBJ2-1 . TRBV10-2 TRBD1 TGCGCCAGCCGGGACAGCTCCTACAATGAGCAGTTCTTC CASRDSSYNEQFF
TRBJ2-5 . TRBV2 . TGTGCCAGCAGTGGGGGGGACAGCGGGGAGACCCAGTACTTC CASSGGDSGETQYF
TRBJ2-5 . TRBV6-1 . TGTGCCAGCAGTGACGAAGGCGGGGAGACCCAGTACTTC CASSDEGGETQYF
TRBJ2-3 . TRBV6-5 . TGTGCCAGCAGATACGCGAGTAGCCCCATCGGTACGCAGTATTTT CASRYASSPIGTQYF
TRBJ2-3 . TRBV7-9 TRBD1 TGTGCCAGCAGCCCACAGGGGCTCCCCACAGATACGCAGTATTTT CASSPQGLPTDTQYF
TRBJ1-5 . TRBV7-3 . TGTGCCAGCAGCCGTTCGGGCGACATTAGCAATCAGCCCCAGCATTTT CASSRSGDISNQPQHF
TRBJ1-1 . TRBV19 . TGTGCCAGTTTTCCCTCCGGGACGGTGAACACTGAAGCTTTCTTT CASFPSGTVNTEAFF
TRBJ1-2 . TRBV7-2 . TGTGCCAGCAGCTTATTGGCAGGAGCTAACTATGGCTACACCTTC CASSLLAGANYGYTF
TRBJ2-2 . TRBV7-8 . TGTGCCAGCAGCCTACGGTTACAGAACACCGGGGAGCTGTTTTTT CASSLRLQNTGELFF
TRBJ1-2 . TRBV27 TRBD1 TGTGCCAGCAGTTATTCAGGGGGAGGCTATGGCTACACCTTC CASSYSGGGYGYTF
TRBJ1-1 . TRBV7-9 . TGTGCCAGCAGCCTTGGACGGAACACTGAAGCTTTCTTT CASSLGRNTEAFF
TRBJ2-3 . TRBV7-6 TRBD2 TGTGCCAGCAGCTTAGGAGGAGCGGGGGGCACAGATACGCAGTATTTT CASSLGGAGGTDTQYF